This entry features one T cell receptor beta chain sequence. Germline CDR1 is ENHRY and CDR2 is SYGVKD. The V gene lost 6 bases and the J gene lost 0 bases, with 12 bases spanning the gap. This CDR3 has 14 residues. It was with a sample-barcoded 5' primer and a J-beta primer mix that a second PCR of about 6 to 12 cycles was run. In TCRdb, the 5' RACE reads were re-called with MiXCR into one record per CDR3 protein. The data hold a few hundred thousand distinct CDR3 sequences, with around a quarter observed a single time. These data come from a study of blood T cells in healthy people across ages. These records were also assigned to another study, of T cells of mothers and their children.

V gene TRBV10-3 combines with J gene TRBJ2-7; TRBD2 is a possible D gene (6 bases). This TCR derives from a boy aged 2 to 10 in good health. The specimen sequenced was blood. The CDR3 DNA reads TGTGCCATCAGGGAGGGTTCTAGCTCCTACGAGCAGTACTTC. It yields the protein CAIREGSSSYEQYF.